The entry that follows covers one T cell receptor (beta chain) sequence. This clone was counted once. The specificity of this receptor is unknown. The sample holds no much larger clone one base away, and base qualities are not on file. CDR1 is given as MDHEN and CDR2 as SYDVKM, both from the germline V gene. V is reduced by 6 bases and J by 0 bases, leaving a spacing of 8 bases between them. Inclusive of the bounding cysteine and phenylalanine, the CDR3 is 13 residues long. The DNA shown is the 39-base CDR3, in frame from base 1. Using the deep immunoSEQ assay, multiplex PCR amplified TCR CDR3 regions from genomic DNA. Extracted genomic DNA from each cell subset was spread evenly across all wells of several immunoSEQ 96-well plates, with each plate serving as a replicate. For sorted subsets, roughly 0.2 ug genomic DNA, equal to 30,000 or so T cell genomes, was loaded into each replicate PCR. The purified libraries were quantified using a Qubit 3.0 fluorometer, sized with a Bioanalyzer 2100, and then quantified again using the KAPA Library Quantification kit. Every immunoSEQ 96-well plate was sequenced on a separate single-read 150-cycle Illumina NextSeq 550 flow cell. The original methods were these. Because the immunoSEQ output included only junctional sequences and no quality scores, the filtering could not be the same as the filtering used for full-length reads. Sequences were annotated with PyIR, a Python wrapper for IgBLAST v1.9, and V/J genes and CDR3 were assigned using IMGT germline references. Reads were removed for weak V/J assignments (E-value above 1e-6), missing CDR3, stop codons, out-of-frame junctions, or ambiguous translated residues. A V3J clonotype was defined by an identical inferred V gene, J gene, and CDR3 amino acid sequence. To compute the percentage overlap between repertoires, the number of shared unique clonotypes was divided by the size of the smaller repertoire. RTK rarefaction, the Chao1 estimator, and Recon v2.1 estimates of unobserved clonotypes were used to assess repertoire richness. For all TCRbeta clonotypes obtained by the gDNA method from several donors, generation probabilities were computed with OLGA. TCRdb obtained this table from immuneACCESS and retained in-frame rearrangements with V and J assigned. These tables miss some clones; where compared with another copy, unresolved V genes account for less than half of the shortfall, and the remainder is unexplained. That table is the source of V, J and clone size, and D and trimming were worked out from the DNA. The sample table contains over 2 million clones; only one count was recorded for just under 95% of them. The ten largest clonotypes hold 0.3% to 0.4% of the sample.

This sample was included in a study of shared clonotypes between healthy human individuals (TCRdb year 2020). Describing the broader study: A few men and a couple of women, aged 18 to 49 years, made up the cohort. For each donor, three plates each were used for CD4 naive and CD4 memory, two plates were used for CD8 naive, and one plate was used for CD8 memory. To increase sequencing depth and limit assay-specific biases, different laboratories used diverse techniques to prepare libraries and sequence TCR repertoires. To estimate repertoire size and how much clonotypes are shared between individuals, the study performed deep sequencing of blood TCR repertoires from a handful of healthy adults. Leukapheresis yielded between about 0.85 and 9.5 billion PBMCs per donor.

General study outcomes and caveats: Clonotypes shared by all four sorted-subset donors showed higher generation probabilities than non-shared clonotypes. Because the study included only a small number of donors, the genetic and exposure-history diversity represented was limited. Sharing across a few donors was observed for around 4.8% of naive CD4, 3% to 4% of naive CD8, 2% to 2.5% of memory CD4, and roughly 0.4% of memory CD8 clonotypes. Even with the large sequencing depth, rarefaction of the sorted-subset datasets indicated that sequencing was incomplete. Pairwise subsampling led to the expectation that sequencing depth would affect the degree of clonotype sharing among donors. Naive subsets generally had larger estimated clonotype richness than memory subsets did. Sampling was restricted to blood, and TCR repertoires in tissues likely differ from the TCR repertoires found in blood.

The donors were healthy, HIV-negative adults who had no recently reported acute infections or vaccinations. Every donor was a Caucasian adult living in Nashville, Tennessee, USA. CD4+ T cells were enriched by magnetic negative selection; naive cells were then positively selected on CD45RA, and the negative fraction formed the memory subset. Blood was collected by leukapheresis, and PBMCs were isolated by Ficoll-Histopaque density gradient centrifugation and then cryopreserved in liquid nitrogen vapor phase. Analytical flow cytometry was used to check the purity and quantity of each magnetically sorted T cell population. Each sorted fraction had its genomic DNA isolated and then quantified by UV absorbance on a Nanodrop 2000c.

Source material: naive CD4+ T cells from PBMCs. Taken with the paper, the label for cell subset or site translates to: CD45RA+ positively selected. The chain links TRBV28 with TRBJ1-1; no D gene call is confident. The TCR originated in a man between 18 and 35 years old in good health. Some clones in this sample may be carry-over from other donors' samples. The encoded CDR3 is CASSVKLNTEAFF. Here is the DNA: TGTGCCAGCAGCGTAAAATTGAACACTGAAGCTTTCTTT. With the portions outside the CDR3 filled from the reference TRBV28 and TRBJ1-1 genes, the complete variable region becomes DVKVTQSSRYLVKRTGEKVFLECVQDMDHENMFWYRQDPGLGLRLIYFSYDVKMKEKGDIPEGYSVSREKKERFSLILESASTNQTSMYLCASSVKLNTEAFFGQGTRLTVV.